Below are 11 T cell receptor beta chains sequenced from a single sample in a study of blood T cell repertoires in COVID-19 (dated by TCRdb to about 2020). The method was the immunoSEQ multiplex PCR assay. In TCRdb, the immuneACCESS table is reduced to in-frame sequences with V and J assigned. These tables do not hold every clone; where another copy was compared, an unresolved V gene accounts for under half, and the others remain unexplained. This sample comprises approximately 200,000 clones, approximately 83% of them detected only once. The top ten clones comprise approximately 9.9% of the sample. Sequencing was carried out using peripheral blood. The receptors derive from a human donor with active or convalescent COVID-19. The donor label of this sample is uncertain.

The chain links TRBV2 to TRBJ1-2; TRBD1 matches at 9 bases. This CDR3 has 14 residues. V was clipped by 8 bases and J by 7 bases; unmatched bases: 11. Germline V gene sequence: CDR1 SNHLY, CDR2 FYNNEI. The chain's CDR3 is CASVGTGRRSGYTF. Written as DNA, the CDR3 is TGTGCCAGCGTAGGGACAGGGAGAAGGTCTGGCTACACCTTC.

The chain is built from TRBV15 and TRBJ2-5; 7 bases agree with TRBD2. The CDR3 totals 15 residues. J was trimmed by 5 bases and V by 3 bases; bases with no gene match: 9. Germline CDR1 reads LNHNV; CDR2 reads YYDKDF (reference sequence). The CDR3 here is CATSSPEGGKETQYF. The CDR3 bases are TGTGCCACCAGCAGCCCAGAGGGAGGGAAGGAGACCCAGTACTTC. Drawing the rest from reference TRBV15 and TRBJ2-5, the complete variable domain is DAMVIQNPRYQVTQFGKPVTLSCSQTLNHNVMYWYQQKSSQAPKLLFHYYDKDFNNEADTPDNFQSRRPNTSFCFLDIRSPGLGDTAMYLCATSSPEGGKETQYFGPGTRLLVL.

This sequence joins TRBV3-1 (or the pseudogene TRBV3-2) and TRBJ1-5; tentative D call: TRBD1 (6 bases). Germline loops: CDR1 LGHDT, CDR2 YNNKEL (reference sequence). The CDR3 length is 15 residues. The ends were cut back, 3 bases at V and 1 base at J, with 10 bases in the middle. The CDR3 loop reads CASSQGARSNQPQHF. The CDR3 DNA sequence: TGTGCCAGCAGCCAGGGGGCGCGGAGCAATCAGCCCCAGCATTTT.

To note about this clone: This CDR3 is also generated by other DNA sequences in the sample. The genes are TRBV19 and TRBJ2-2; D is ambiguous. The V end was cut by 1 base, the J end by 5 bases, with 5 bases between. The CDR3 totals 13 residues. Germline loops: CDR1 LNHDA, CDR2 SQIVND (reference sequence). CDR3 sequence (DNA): TGTGCCAGTAGTATAGTTTTAACCGGGGAGCTGTTTTTT. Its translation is CASSIVLTGELFF.

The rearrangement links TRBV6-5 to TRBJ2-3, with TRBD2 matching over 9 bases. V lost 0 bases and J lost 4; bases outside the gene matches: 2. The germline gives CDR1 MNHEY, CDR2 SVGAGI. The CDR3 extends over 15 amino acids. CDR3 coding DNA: TGTGCCAGCAGTTACTCGGCGGGAGGGCCAGATACGCAGTATTTT. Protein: CASSYSAGGPDTQYF.

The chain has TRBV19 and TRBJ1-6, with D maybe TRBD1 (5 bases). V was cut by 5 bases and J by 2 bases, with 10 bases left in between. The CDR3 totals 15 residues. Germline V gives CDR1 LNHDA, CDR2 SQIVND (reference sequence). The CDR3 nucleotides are TGTGCCAGTAGTGGGGGGTTCGCCTATAATTCACCCCTCCACTTT. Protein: CASSGGFAYNSPLHF.

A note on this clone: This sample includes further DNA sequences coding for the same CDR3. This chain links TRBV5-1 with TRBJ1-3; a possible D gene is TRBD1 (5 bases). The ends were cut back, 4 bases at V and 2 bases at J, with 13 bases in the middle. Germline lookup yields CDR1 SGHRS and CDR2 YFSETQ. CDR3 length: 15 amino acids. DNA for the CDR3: TGCGCCAGCAGCCCCCTCGGGGGGACTGGAAACACCATATATTTT. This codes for CASSPLGGTGNTIYF.

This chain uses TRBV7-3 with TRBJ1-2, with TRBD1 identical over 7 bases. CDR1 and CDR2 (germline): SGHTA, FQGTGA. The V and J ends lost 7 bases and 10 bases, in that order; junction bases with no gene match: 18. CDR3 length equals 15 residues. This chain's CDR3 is CASTKAAVGQEPYTF. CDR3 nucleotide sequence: TGTGCCAGCACCAAAGCGGCGGTAGGACAGGAACCCTACACCTTC.

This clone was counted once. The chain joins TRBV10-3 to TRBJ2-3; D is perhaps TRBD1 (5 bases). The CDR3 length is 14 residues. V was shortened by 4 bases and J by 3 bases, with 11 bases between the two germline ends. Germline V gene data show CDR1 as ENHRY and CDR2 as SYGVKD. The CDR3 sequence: CAISGRDRTDTQYF. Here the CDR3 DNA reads TGTGCCATCAGTGGCAGGGATAGGACAGATACGCAGTATTTT.

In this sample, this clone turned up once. CDR3 in amino acids: CASSGGGGAPRSTDTQYF. CDR3 DNA: TGTGCCAGTAGTGGGGGCGGGGGGGCTCCCAGGAGCACAGATACGCAGTATTTT. The gene calls are TRBV19 and TRBJ2-3; the match to TRBD2 covers 9 bases. The junction had 12 bases not matched to a gene; V was cut back by 5 bases and J by 0 bases. CDR1 is LNHDA, CDR2 SQIVND, per germline (reference sequence). The CDR3 loop spans 18 amino acids.

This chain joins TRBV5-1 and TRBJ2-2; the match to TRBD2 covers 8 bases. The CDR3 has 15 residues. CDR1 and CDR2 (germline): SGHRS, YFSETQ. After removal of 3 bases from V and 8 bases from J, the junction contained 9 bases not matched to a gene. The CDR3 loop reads CASSYLGLDVGELFF. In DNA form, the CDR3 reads TGCGCCAGCAGCTATTTGGGACTAGATGTAGGGGAGCTGTTTTTT. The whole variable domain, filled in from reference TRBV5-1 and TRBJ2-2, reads KAGVTQTPRYLIKTRGQQVTLSCSPISGHRSVSWYQQTPGQGLQFLFEYFSETQRNKGNFPGRFSGRQFSNSRSEMNVSTLELGDSALYLCASSYLGLDVGELFFGEGSRLTVL.